Each of the 3 T cell receptor beta chains below was sequenced from the same sample in a study of CD8+ T cells in alopecia areata. RNA, once extracted, was reverse transcribed into cDNA for use as the sequencing template. The repertoire was sequenced with immunoSEQ multiplex PCR; TCRdb's copy has only in-frame clones and lacks some. Here the sample spans some 150,000 clones, around half being singletons. The sequences come from CD8+ T cells sorted from blood, collected at week 0. The receptors here all came from a human donor with alopecia areata.

The V and J genes are TRBV30 and TRBJ2-7; D unclear. The CDR3 extends over 13 amino acids. V was pared by 3 bases and J by 1 base, with 10 bases between. The germline V gene encodes CDR1 GTSNPN and CDR2 SVGIG (reference sequence). Here the CDR3 reads CAWSVGRSYEQYF. For the CDR3, the DNA is TGTGCCTGGAGCGTCGGACGATCCTACGAGCAGTACTTC.

The CDR3: CAWSVDSSTEAFF. The CDR3 bases are TGTGCCTGGAGTGTGGACAGCTCCACTGAAGCTTTCTTT. The genes are TRBV30 and TRBJ1-1, with TRBD1 as a possible D gene (6 bases). This CDR3 comprises 13 residues. Germline loops: CDR1 GTSNPN, CDR2 SVGIG (reference sequence). The germline V and J ends were trimmed by 0 bases and 4 bases, with 9 bases remaining between them.

CDR3 protein: CASSQDHGGSNEKLFF. In DNA form, the CDR3 reads TGCGCCAGCAGCCAAGATCACGGGGGATCTAATGAAAAACTGTTTTTT. V usage is TRBV4-1 and J usage is TRBJ1-4, with D tentatively TRBD1 (5 bases). CDR3 length equals 16 residues. Germline V gene data show CDR1 as MGHRA and CDR2 as YSYEKL. The V and J ends lost 0 bases and 3 bases respectively, with 11 bases between them.